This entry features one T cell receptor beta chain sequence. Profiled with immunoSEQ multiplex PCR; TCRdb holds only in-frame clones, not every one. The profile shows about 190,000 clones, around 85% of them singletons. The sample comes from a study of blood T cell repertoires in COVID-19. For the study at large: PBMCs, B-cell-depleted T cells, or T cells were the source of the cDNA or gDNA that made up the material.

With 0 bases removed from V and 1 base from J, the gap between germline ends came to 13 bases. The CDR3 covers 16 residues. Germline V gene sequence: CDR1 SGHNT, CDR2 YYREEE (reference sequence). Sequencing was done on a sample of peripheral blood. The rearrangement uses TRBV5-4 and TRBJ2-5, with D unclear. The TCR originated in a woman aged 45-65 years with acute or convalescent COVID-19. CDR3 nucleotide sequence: TGTGCCAGCAGCTTGGGCGGAGCATCCATCCAAGAGACCCAGTACTTC. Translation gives CASSLGGASIQETQYF. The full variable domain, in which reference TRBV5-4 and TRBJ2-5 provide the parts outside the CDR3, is ETGVTQSPTHLIKTRGQQVTLRCSSQSGHNTVSWYQQALGQGPQFIFQYYREEENGRGNFPPRFSGLQFPNYSSELNVNALELDDSALYLCASSLGGASIQETQYFGPGTRLLVL.